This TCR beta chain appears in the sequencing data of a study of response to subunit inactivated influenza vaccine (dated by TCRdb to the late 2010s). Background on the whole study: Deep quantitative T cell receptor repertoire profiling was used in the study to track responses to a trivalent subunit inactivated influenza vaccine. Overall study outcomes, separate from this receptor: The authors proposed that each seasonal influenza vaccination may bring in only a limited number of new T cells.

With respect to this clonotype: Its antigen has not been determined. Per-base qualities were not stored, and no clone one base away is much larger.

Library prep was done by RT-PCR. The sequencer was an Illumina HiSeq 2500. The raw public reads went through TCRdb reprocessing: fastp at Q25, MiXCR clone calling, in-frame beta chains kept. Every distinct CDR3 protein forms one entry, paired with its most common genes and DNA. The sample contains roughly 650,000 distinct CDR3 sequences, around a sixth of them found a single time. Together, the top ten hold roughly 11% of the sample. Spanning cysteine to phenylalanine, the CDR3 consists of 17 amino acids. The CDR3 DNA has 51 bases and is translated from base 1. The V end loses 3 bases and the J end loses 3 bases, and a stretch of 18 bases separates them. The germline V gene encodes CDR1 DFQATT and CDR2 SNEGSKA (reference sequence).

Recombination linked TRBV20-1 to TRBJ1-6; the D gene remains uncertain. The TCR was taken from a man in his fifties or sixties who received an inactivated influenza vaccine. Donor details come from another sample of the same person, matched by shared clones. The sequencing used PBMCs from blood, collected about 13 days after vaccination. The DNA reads TGCAGTGCTAGGAGGGAATGGGCAGCTCACTATAATTCACCCCTCCACTTT. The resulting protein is CSARREWAAHYNSPLHF.